These T cell receptor beta chains were read from a single sample in a study of cytomegalovirus exposure and HLA in healthy donors. Using immunoSEQ multiplex PCR, the repertoire was profiled, and TCRdb retains in-frame clones only, with some absent. The table shows about 190,000 clones, with about 86% occurring only once. The sample consisted of PBMCs. These receptors were obtained from a young woman in good health and CMV-seronegative. CDR3s include the opening cysteine and the closing phenylalanine or tryptophan. A D gene is named only where the DNA matches it firmly. For some rows the clone size is stated as once, few or many, or as a class when expanded; others skip it.

CASSVDVRKNYGYTF TGTGCCAGCAGCGTAGATGTCAGGAAGAACTATGGCTACACCTTC TRBJ1-2 TRBV9 NA NA
CASSLRGLGTSGVNEQFF TGTGCCAGCAGCTTACGGGGACTAGGGACTAGCGGGGTTAATGAGCAGTTCTTC TRBJ2-1 TRBV7-2 NA TRBD2
CASSLGMTAEYGYTF TGCGCCAGCAGCTTGGGGATGACAGCTGAGTATGGCTACACCTTC TRBJ1-2 TRBV5-1 NA NA
CASRRNTGELFF TGTGCCAGCAGGAGGAACACCGGGGAGCTGTTTTTT TRBJ2-2 TRBV5-4 few NA
CASGGTSGWSEQYF TGTGCCAGCGGCGGGACTAGCGGGTGGAGCGAGCAGTACTTC TRBJ2-7 TRBV7-9 few TRBD2
CASSTGSSYEQYF TGTGCCAGTAGTACTGGGAGCTCCTACGAGCAGTACTTC TRBJ2-7 TRBV19 once NA
CASSPSAHGQGSNYGYTF TGTGCCAGCTCACCATCGGCCCACGGACAGGGAAGTAACTATGGCTACACCTTC TRBJ1-2 TRBV18 NA TRBD1
CASSQVQDRYNEQFF TGCGCCAGCAGCCAGGTACAGGACCGCTACAATGAGCAGTTCTTC TRBJ2-1 TRBV4-3 NA NA
CASRYLGGSGNEQFF TGTGCCAGCAGATATCTGGGTGGGTCAGGGAATGAGCAGTTCTTC TRBJ2-1 TRBV5-6 NA NA
CASSETGPYEQYF TGTGCCAGCAGTGAGACAGGCCCCTACGAGCAGTACTTC TRBJ2-7 TRBV28 NA NA
CASRRFQGAANTGELFF TGTGCCAGTAGAAGATTTCAGGGGGCAGCGAACACCGGGGAGCTGTTTTTT TRBJ2-2 TRBV19 NA TRBD1
CASSTDRGPGGELFF TGTGCCAGCAGCACGGACAGGGGGCCTGGCGGGGAGCTGTTTTTT TRBJ2-2 TRBV7-9 NA TRBD1
CASSPRRDRINEKLFF TGTGCCAGCTCACCTCGGAGGGACCGAATTAATGAAAAACTGTTTTTT TRBJ1-4 TRBV18 NA NA
CASSLVGTGPYQPQHF TGTGCCAGCAGCTTAGTCGGGACAGGCCCCTACCAGCCCCAGCATTTT TRBJ1-5 TRBV7-8 NA TRBD1
CASSLTIGDRTSFGNQPQHF TGCGCCAGCAGCCTTACCATAGGGGACAGGACGAGCTTTGGGAATCAGCCCCAGCATTTT TRBJ1-5 TRBV4-1 NA TRBD1
CASSPWATSSYEQYF TGTGCCAGCAGCCCTTGGGCTACTAGCTCCTACGAGCAGTACTTC TRBJ2-7 TRBV9 NA NA
CSSSTRGGQETQYF TGTTCCAGCAGCACTAGGGGGGGGCAAGAGACCCAGTACTTC TRBJ2-5 TRBV7-9 NA NA
CASSLYGESYEQYF TGTGCCAGCAGCTTATATGGTGAGAGCTACGAGCAGTACTTC TRBJ2-7 TRBV7-9 NA NA
CASSLSGTGNEKLFF TGCGCCAGCAGCTTGTCCGGGACAGGGAATGAAAAACTGTTTTTT TRBJ1-4 TRBV5-1 NA TRBD1
CASDHDRARVPSYEQYF TGTGCCAGCGACCATGATCGAGCTCGGGTCCCCTCCTACGAGCAGTACTTC TRBJ2-7 TRBV19 once NA
CASSLDRAGIVYEQYF TGCGCCAGCAGCCTTGATCGAGCAGGAATTGTCTACGAGCAGTACTTC TRBJ2-7 TRBV4-3 few NA
CASSEETGAYNEQFF TGCGCCAGCAGTGAGGAGACAGGGGCTTACAATGAGCAGTTCTTC TRBJ2-1 TRBV10-2 NA TRBD1
CASSHVGAVLNGYTF TGCGCCAGCAGCCATGTAGGGGCCGTACTAAATGGCTACACCTTC TRBJ1-2 TRBV4-3 NA NA
CASSLATGMFQETQYF TGTGCCAGCAGCTTAGCCACCGGGATGTTCCAAGAGACCCAGTACTTC TRBJ2-5 TRBV7-2 few NA
CASSLQGTDTGELFF TGTGCCAGCAGCTTACAGGGGACGGACACCGGGGAGCTGTTTTTT TRBJ2-2 TRBV7-9 few NA
CASSGTGEGYTF TGTGCCAGCAGCGGGACAGGGGAAGGCTACACCTTC TRBJ1-2 TRBV6-5 NA TRBD1
CASSVDRYTDTQYF TGTGCCAGCAGTGTTGACAGATACACAGATACGCAGTATTTT TRBJ2-3 TRBV6-1 NA NA
CASSPRQGWSEKLFF TGTGCCAGCAGTCCCCGACAGGGGTGGAGTGAAAAACTGTTTTTT TRBJ1-4 TRBV6-5 NA TRBD1
CASSTRTPTGGTKNIQYF TGTGCCAGCAGCACGAGAACTCCAACAGGGGGGACCAAAAACATTCAGTACTTC TRBJ2-4 TRBV7-9 NA TRBD1
CSASRSYRAFF TGCAGTGCTAGTAGGAGCTACAGGGCTTTCTTT TRBJ1-1 TRBV20-1 NA NA
CASTTSPGVWAFF TGTGCCAGCACCACCTCCCCAGGGGTTTGGGCTTTCTTT TRBJ1-1 TRBV28 NA NA
CASNTGMGEQYF TGCGCCAGCAATACAGGAATGGGCGAGCAGTACTTC TRBJ2-7 TRBV10-2 NA NA
CASSYVGTANYGYTF TGTGCCAGCAGTTACGTGGGGACAGCTAACTATGGCTACACCTTC TRBJ1-2 TRBV6-5 NA TRBD1
CASSRGANTEAFF TGTGCCAGCAGCCGGGGGGCGAACACTGAAGCTTTCTTT TRBJ1-1 TRBV7-2 few NA
CSSSLEAGAVQPQHF TGTTCCAGCAGCTTAGAGGCAGGAGCGGTGCAGCCCCAGCATTTT TRBJ1-5 TRBV7-9 few NA
CASSEGTGDTDTQYF TGTGCCAGCAGTGAAGGGACAGGGGACACAGATACGCAGTATTTT TRBJ2-3 TRBV2 NA TRBD1
CASSPGDPANTGELFF TGTGCCAGCAGCCCAGGGGACCCTGCGAACACCGGGGAGCTGTTTTTT TRBJ2-2 TRBV9 few NA
CASSFLRQNYGYTF TGCGCCAGCAGCTTCCTGCGGCAAAACTATGGCTACACCTTC TRBJ1-2 TRBV5-1 NA NA
CASSLGGGASYGYTF TGTGCCAGCAGCTTGGGGGGAGGGGCCAGCTATGGCTACACCTTC TRBJ1-2 TRBV7-9 NA NA
CSVVAGIYEQYF TGCAGCGTTGTAGCCGGGATCTACGAGCAGTACTTC TRBJ2-7 TRBV29-1 NA NA
CASSFLSGGGIKAEAFF TGTGCCAGCAGTTTCCTGTCGGGAGGGGGCATTAAGGCTGAAGCTTTCTTT TRBJ1-1 TRBV28 once TRBD1